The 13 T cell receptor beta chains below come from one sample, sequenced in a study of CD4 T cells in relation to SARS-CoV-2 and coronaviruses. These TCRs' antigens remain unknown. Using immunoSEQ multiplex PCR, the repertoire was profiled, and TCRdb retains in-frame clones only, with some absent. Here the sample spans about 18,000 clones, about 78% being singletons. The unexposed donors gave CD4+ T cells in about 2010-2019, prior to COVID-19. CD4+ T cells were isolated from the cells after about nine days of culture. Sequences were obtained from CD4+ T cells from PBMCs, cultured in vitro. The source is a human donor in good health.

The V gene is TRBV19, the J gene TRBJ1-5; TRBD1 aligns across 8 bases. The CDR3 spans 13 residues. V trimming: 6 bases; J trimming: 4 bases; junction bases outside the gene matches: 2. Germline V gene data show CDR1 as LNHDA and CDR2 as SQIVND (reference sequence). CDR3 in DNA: TGTGCCAGTAGGGGGGACAGGAATCAGCCCCAGCATTTT. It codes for CASRGDRNQPQHF.

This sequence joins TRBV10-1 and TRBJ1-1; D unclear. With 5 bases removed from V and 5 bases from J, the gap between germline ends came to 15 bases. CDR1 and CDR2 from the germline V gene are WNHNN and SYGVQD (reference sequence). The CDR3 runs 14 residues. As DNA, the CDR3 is TGCGCCAGCAGTACCTCGGCGGGGAATACTGAAGCTTTCTTT. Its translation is CASSTSAGNTEAFF.

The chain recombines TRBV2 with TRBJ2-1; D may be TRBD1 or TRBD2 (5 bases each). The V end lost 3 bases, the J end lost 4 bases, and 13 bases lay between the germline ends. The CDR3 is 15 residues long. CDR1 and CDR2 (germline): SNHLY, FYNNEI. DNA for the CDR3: TGTGCCAGCAGTGACACCCGGGGCTTATACAATGAGCAGTTCTTC. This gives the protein CASSDTRGLYNEQFF.

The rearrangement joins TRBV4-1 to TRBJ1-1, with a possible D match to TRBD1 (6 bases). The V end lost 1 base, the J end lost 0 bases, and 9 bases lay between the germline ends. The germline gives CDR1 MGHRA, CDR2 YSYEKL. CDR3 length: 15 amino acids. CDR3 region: CASSQGRTVNTEAFF. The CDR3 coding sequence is TGCGCCAGCAGCCAAGGGAGGACAGTGAACACTGAAGCTTTCTTT.

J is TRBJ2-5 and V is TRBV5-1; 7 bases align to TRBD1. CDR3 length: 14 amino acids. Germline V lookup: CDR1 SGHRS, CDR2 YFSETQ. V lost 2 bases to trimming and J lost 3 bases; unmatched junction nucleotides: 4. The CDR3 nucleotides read TGCGCCAGCAGCTTCGGACAGGTAAAAGAGACCCAGTACTTC. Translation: CASSFGQVKETQYF.

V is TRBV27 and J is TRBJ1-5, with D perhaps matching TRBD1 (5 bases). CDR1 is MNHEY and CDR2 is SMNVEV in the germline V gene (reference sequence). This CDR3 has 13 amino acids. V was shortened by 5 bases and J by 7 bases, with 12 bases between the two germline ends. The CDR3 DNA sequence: TGTGCCAGCAGTAAGGCGGGGCAACAGCCCCAGCATTTT. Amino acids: CASSKAGQQPQHF.

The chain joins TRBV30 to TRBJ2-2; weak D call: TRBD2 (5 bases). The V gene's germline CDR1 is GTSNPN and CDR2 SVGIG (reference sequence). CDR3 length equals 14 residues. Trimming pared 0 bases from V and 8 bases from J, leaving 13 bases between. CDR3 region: CAWSVRGYGGELFF. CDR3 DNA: TGTGCCTGGAGTGTAAGAGGGTATGGAGGGGAGCTGTTTTTT. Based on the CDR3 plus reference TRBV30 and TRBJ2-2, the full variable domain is SQTIHQWPATLVQPVGSPLSLECTVEGTSNPNLYWYRQAAGRGLQLLFYSVGIGQISSEVPQNLSASRPQDRQFILSSKKLLLSDSGFYLCAWSVRGYGGELFFGEGSRLTVL.

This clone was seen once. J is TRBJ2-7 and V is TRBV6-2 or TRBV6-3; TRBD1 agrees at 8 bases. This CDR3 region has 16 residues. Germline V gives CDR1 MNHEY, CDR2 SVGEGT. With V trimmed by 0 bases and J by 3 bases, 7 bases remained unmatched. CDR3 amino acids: CASSYSGTGVFYEQYF. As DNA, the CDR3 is TGTGCCAGCAGTTACTCCGGGACAGGAGTTTTCTACGAGCAGTACTTC.

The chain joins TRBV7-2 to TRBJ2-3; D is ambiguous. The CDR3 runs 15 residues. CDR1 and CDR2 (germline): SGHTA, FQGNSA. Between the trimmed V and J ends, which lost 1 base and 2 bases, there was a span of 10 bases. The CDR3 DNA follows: TGTGCCAGCAGCTTAGGATCATTATTCACAGATACGCAGTATTTT. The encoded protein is CASSLGSLFTDTQYF.

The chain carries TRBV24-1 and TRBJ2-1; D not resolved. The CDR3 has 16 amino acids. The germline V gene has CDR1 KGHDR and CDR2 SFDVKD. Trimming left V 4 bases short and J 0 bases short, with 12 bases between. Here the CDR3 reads CATSEKFVSSYNEQFF. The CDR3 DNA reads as TGTGCCACCAGTGAAAAATTCGTAAGCTCCTACAATGAGCAGTTCTTC.

The CDR3 nucleotides are TGTGCCAGCAGCCAAGTGAGGGGGACGAACACCGGGGAGCTGTTTTTT. It yields the protein CASSQVRGTNTGELFF. The chain is built from TRBV4-2 and TRBJ2-2; D perhaps matches TRBD1 (6 bases). V was clipped by 1 base and J by 0 bases, with 9 bases between them. Germline V CDR1 and CDR2: LGHNA, YNFKEQ. The CDR3 has 16 residues.

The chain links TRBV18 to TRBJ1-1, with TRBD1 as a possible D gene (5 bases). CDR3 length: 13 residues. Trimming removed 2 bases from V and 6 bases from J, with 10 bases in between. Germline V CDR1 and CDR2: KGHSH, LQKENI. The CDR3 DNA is TGTGCCAGCTCACCAGGCAGGGTCGCTGAAGCTTTCTTT. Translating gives CASSPGRVAEAFF.

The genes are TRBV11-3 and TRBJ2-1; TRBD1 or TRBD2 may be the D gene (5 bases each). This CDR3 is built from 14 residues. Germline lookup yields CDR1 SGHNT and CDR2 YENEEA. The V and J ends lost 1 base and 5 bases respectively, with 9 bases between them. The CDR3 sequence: CASSLAEGNNEQFF. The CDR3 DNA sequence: TGTGCCAGCAGCTTAGCAGAGGGGAACAATGAGCAGTTCTTC.